The present T cell receptor beta chain was sequenced within a study of OX40 agonist ivuxolimab in advanced cancers. In the study overall: An agonistic human IgG2 monoclonal antibody against OX40 (CD134) was given. Administration of intravenous ivuxolimab to patients occurred every 2 weeks at 0.01 to 10 mg/kg. Earlier treatment with anti-PD-1, anti-PD-L1 or anti-CTLA-4 was permitted, and 30% to 40% had received some.

If patients had autoimmune disease history or systemic immunosuppression, they were excluded. The V and J ends lost 2 bases and 0 bases, in that order; junction bases with no gene match: 8. This CDR3 is built from 18 residues. CDR1 and CDR2 from the germline V gene are SEHNR and FQNEAQ (reference sequence). Produced via immunoSEQ multiplex PCR; TCRdb's table is partial and in-frame only. This repertoire shows 70,000 to 90,000 clones, about 92% found once; its top ten account for 0.3% to 0.4%. The source is an adult with an advanced solid tumor such as melanoma, head and neck, liver or kidney cancer. This sample comprised CD4+ or CD8+ T cells sorted from blood, obtained in a trial of the OX40 agonist ivuxolimab. This chain connects TRBV7-9 to TRBJ2-1; TRBD2 matches 9 bases. The CDR3 DNA reads TGTGCCAGCAGCTTACGGCGGGGGGGGCCGTCCTCCTACAATGAGCAGTTCTTC. Translation: CASSLRRGGPSSYNEQFF.